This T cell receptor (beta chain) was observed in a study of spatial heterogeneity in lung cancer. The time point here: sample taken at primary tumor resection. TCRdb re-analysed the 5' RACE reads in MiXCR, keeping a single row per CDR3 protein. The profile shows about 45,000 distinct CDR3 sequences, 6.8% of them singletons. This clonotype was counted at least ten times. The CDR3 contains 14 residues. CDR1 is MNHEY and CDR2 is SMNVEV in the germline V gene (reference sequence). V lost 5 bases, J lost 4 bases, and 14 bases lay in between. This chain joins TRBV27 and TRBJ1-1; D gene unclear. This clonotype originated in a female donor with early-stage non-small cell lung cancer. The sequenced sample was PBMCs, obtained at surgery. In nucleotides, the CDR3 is TGTGCCAGCAGTCCCGGAGGCGCATTCACTGAAGCTTTCTTT. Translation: CASSPGGAFTEAFF.